These T cell receptor beta chains were read from a single sample in a study of blood T cell repertoires in COVID-19. Clones were read by immunoSEQ multiplex PCR, and TCRdb kept only the in-frame ones, dropping some. Of more than 85,000 clones in the sample, about 91% were seen once. The sequencing sample was made of peripheral blood. These receptors originate from a man younger than 35 with acute or convalescent COVID-19. CDR3s include the opening cysteine and the closing phenylalanine or tryptophan. Each record gives: clone size, D gene, CDR3 length, V gene, J gene, CDR3 DNA, CDR3 protein. The D gene is left open where the match is weak. Not all rows give a size; the values are once, few, many and, for expanded clones, a class.

once	NA	16	TRBV3-1/TRBV3-2	TRBJ2-2	TGTGCCAGCAGCCAAAGGGGCCTCGTTAACACCGGGGAGCTGTTTTTT	CASSQRGLVNTGELFF
NA	TRBD1	15	TRBV24-1	TRBJ1-5	TGTGCCACCAGTGACCCGCGTACAGGGGATCAGCCCCAGCATTTT	CATSDPRTGDQPQHF
NA	NA	14	TRBV7-9	TRBJ1-2	TGTGCCAGCAGTTCTTTTACTCCAGGGTATGGCTACACCTTC	CASSSFTPGYGYTF
NA	NA	14	TRBV10-1	TRBJ2-1	TGCGCCAGCAGTGAGAGTTTTGGGGGGAGTGAGCAGTTCTTC	CASSESFGGSEQFF
NA	NA	13	TRBV12-3/TRBV12-4	TRBJ1-2	TGTGCCAGCAGCCCGCGGGGGACTCAAGGCTACACCTTC	CASSPRGTQGYTF
NA	TRBD1	12	TRBV18	TRBJ2-7	TGTGCCAGCTCAGACAGGGTTTACGAGCAGTACTTC	CASSDRVYEQYF
NA	TRBD2	15	TRBV3-1/TRBV3-2	TRBJ2-5	TGTGCCAGCAGCCAAGGGACTAGTTGGGGAGAGACCCAGTACTTC	CASSQGTSWGETQYF
NA	TRBD1	15	TRBV2	TRBJ2-3	TGTGCCAGCAGTACGGACAGGGGTCTCGCAGATACGCAGTATTTT	CASSTDRGLADTQYF
NA	NA	15	TRBV2	TRBJ1-6	TGTGCCAGCAGCGTAGCCGGGACACTAAATTCACCCCTCCACTTT	CASSVAGTLNSPLHF
NA	TRBD1	20	TRBV9	TRBJ2-2	TGTGCCAGCAGCGCAAACGGCCGACAGGGGCCCACTACCGAGTCCGGGGAGCTGTTTTTT	CASSANGRQGPTTESGELFF
NA	TRBD1	16	TRBV5-1	TRBJ1-1	TGCGCCAGCAGCCGTCCCGGGACAGGGCTGAACACTGAAGCTTTCTTT	CASSRPGTGLNTEAFF